This TCR beta chain was sequenced for a study of blood T cell repertoires in COVID-19. Whole-study context: Italy, Spain and the United States were the sources of the convalescent and acute COVID-19 samples. T cells, B-cell-depleted T cells, or PBMCs provided the cDNA or gDNA that served as material.

Germline trimming cut 6 bases from V and 10 bases from J; bases unmatched to any gene: 9. Germline V gene sequence: CDR1 MDHEN, CDR2 SYDVKM. CDR3 length: 14 amino acids. Under the authors' procedure: By means of reference gene primer amplification, nucleated cell counts were estimated. The method was immunoSEQ multiplex PCR; TCRdb's version includes in-frame clones alone and lacks a portion of them. V and J calls and clone size follow that table, whereas D and trimming were derived from the DNA. The repertoire holds 140,000 or so clones, under 90% seen once, with around 8.4% in the top ten. The chain joins TRBV28 to TRBJ1-4, with 9 bases matching TRBD1. The clonotype was recovered from a human donor in a cohort sampled during active COVID-19. Sequences were obtained from peripheral blood. DNA of the CDR3: TGTGCCAGCAGAAAAAACAGGGGGCTTGGAAAACTGTTTTTT. Translated: CASRKNRGLGKLFF.